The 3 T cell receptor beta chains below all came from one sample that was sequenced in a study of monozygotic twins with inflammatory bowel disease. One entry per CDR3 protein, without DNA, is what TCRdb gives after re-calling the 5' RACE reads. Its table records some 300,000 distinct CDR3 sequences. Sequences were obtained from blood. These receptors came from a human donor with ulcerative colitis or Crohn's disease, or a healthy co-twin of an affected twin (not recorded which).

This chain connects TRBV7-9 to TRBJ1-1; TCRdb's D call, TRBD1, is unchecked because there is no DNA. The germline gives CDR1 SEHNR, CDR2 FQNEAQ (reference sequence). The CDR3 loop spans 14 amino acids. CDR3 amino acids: CASSLGSGGTEAFF.

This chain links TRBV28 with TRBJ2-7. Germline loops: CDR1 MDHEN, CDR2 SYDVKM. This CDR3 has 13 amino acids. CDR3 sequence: CASSLSRDYEQYF. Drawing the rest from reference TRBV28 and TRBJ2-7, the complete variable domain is DVKVTQSSRYLVKRTGEKVFLECVQDMDHENMFWYRQDPGLGLRLIYFSYDVKMKEKGDIPEGYSVSREKKERFSLILESASTNQTSMYLCASSLSRDYEQYFGPGTRLTVT.

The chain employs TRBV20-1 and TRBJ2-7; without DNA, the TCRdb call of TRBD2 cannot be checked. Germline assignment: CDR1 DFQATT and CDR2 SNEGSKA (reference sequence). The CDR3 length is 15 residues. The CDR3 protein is CSARDWTSGLYEQYF.